This T cell receptor beta chain was captured in a study of T cell repertoires in cytomegalovirus infection. Broader study findings: Within the response measured ex vivo, HLA-C-restricted CMV-specific TCR beta clonotypes were dominant. Summed frequency of shared TCR beta families picked out CMV carriers who also had the relevant HLA.

The CDR3 extends over 14 amino acids. V was pared by 8 bases and J by 0 bases, with 13 bases between. CDR1 is MDHEN and CDR2 is SYDVKM in the germline V gene. This clonotype showed up many times. Its antigen is undetermined. MiXCR, applied by TCRdb to the reads, yields one record per CDR3 protein. The data contain some 130,000 distinct CDR3 sequences, 7% to 10% of them singletons. This rearrangement joins TRBV28 to TRBJ1-1, with D tentatively TRBD1 (5 bases). The specimen was PBMCs. The source is a human donor in good health (CMV status not recorded). Some clones in this sample may be carry-over from other donors' samples. The CDR3 coding sequence is TGTGCCAGCGGCAGCGGGGGGGTGAACACTGAAGCTTTCTTT. Translation gives CASGSGGVNTEAFF.